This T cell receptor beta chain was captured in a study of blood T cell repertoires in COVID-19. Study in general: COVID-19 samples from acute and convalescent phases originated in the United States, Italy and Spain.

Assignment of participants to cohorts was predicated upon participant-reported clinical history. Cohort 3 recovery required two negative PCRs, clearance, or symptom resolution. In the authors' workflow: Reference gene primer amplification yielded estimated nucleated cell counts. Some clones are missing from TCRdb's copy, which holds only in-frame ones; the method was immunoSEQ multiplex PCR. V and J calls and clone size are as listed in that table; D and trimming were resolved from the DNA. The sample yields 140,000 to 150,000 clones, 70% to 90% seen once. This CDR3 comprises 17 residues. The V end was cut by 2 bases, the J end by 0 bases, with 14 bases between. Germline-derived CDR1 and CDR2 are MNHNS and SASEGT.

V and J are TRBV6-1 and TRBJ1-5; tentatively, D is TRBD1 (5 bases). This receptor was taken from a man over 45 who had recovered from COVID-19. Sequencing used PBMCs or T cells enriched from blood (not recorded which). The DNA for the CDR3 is TGTGCCAGCAGTGAACCTCCCGGGGGATATAGCAATCAGCCCCAGCATTTT. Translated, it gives CASSEPPGGYSNQPQHF.